These 18 T cell receptor beta chains share one sample of origin, sequenced in a study of low-dose radiotherapy and immunotherapy resistance in tumors. TRAV- and TRBV-specific primers, spanning alpha and beta chains, primed first-strand cDNA. TCRs underwent roughly 19 PCR cycles of amplification with a constant-region primer and V-primer adapter. TCRdb passed the reads through MiXCR, listing each CDR3 protein once. The sample records about 16,000 distinct CDR3 sequences, around 70% being singletons. The receptor set was obtained from a human donor with advanced metastatic prostate, ovarian, gallbladder or colorectal cancer (not recorded which). This table probably holds off-target reads from a library built for another chain.

Notes on this clonotype: The DNA is left out, because the CDR3 cannot be placed on it with certainty; the CDR3 is given as TCRdb lists it. V gene TRBV10-3 combines with J gene TRBJ1-2; the DNA was not used to check the table's D call, TRBD1. The CDR3 totals 15 residues, both ends included. In germline, CDR1 is ENHRY, CDR2 SYGVKD. This chain's CDR3 is CASRGQGTRNYGCTF.

There are a few counts of this clonotype. This sequence joins TRBV7-6 and TRBJ2-1, with no clear D. Germline V gives CDR1 SGHVS, CDR2 FNYEAQ. Trimming took 0 bases from V and 5 from J, leaving 11 bases between them. The CDR3 totals 15 residues. The CDR3 DNA sequence: TGTGCCAGCAGCTTAGCCCCCGCCAAACACAATGAGCAGTTCTTC. It encodes CASSLAPAKHNEQFF. Combining the CDR3 with reference TRBV7-6 and TRBJ2-1 gives the whole variable domain GAGVSQSPRYKVTKRGQDVALRCDPISGHVSLYWYRQALGQGPEFLTYFNYEAQQDKSGLPNDRFSAERPEGSISTLTIQRTEQRDSAMYRCASSLAPAKHNEQFFGPGTRLTVL.

This clonotype was counted between two and nine times. The rearrangement uses TRBV5-1 and TRBJ2-1, with D tentatively TRBD1 (5 bases). The CDR3 has 15 amino acids. The V end was cut by 5 bases, the J end by 8 bases, with 20 bases between. Per germline, CDR1 SGHRS and CDR2 YFSETQ. As DNA, the CDR3 is TGCGCCAGCAGGATGAGGTGGGGCGTTTTCTATGAGCAGTTCTTC. It yields the protein CASRMRWGVFYEQFF.

There are a few counts of this clonotype. This chain connects TRBV11-2 to TRBJ2-1; D is perhaps TRBD2 (6 bases). Looked up from germline, CDR1 is SGHAT and CDR2 is FQNNGV. The CDR3 extends over 14 amino acids. V shed 7 bases and J shed 7 bases, with 17 bases lying between them. CDR3 region: CASNFGGMGNEQFF. CDR3 in DNA: TGTGCCAGCAACTTTGGAGGGATGGGGAATGAGCAGTTCTTC.

CDR3 coding DNA: TGCAGTGCTAGAGATTTACAGAATCTCGGTGAAGCTTTCTTT. Amino acid sequence: CSARDLQNLGEAFF. The chain uses TRBV20-1 and TRBJ1-1; D is uncertain. The V gene's germline CDR1 is DFQATT and CDR2 SNEGSKA (reference sequence). The CDR3 is 14 amino acids. Trimming removed 0 bases at V and 7 bases at J, with 15 bases between.

A note on this clonotype: Germline and junction disagree at one end, which may indicate a read error. The V call is TRBV6-2 or TRBV6-3, the J call TRBJ2-7; D gene ambiguous. Germline CDR1 reads MNHEY; CDR2 reads SVGEGT. This CDR3 region has 11 residues. The CDR3 reads CASSNSYEQYF. CDR3 DNA sequence: TGTGCCAGCAGTAACTCCTACGAGCAGTACTTC.

This clonotype was seen a handful of times. The chain links TRBV6-1 to TRBJ1-1; D ambiguous. CDR3 length: 15 residues. The V gene's germline CDR1 is MNHNS and CDR2 SASEGT. V lost 0 bases, J lost 3 bases, and 11 bases lay in between. Here the CDR3 reads CASSEANLGYTEAFF. CDR3 DNA: TGTGCCAGCAGTGAAGCGAATTTGGGGTACACTGAAGCTTTCTTT.

The chain uses TRBV18 and TRBJ2-5; 9 bases map to TRBD1. The trim removed 2 bases at V and 6 bases at J, leaving 10 bases unmatched. The length of the CDR3 is 16 residues. CDR1 is KGHSH, CDR2 LQKENI, per germline. The CDR3 DNA is TGTGCCAGCTCACCATTCGGACAGGGGTTCGTGCAGACCCAGTACTTC. Protein product: CASSPFGQGFVQTQYF.

The rearrangement uses TRBV9 and TRBJ2-3; 7 bases fit TRBD1. Trimming removed 0 bases from V and 3 bases from J; junction bases left unmatched: 4. This CDR3 region has 15 residues. The V gene's germline CDR1 is SGDLS and CDR2 YYNGEE. The CDR3 reads CASSVGDRVTDTQYF. The DNA for the CDR3 is TGTGCCAGCAGCGTAGGCGACAGGGTGACAGATACGCAGTATTTT.

This clonotype has a single count. The chain couples TRBV19 to TRBJ1-5; D gene ambiguous. V was cut by 0 bases and J by 6 bases, with 12 bases left in between. CDR1 and CDR2 from the germline V gene are LNHDA and SQIVND (reference sequence). This CDR3 comprises 15 residues. CDR3 protein: CASSIESVRGQPQHF. The CDR3, as DNA: TGTGCCAGTAGTATAGAATCAGTGCGGGGTCAGCCCCAGCATTTT.

The CDR3 nucleotides read TGTGCCACCAGTGATTTCGAGCGGGGGTACGCAGATACGCAGTATTTT. It specifies CATSDFERGYADTQYF. V is TRBV24-1 and J is TRBJ2-3; 8 bases line up with TRBD2. Trimming removed 1 base from V and 4 bases from J; junction bases left unmatched: 6. This CDR3 spans 16 amino acids. Germline lookup yields CDR1 KGHDR and CDR2 SFDVKD.

The sample holds one count of this clonotype. The chain recombines TRBV2 with TRBJ2-1; 7 positions match TRBD2. Germline loops: CDR1 SNHLY, CDR2 FYNNEI. Germline trimming cut 0 bases from V and 6 bases from J; bases unmatched to any gene: 5. The CDR3 loop spans 15 amino acids. CDR3 region: CASSEAGGNSNEQFF. DNA of the CDR3: TGTGCCAGCAGTGAAGCGGGAGGGAATTCCAATGAGCAGTTCTTC.

The chain couples TRBV15 to TRBJ1-5; no definite D call. This CDR3 spans 16 amino acids. Germline V gene data show CDR1 as LNHNV and CDR2 as YYDKDF (reference sequence). Trimming took 0 bases from V and 0 from J, leaving 9 bases between them. The CDR3 bases are TGTGCCACCAGCAGAGAGAGGACGGTTAGCAATCAGCCCCAGCATTTT. Amino acids: CATSRERTVSNQPQHF.

This clonotype was found a few times. The chain recombines TRBV9 with TRBJ2-1; 9 bases match TRBD2. The CDR3 covers 15 residues. With 0 bases clipped from V and 10 bases from J, the junction kept 8 bases outside the gene matches. Per germline, CDR1 SGDLS and CDR2 YYNGEE. The DNA for the CDR3 is TGTGCCAGCAGCGTAGAGGCGGGGGGGCCTGGAGAGCAGTTCTTC. Translated, it gives CASSVEAGGPGEQFF.

The chain employs TRBV5-1 and TRBJ1-3; the D is unclear. This CDR3 has 14 residues. CDR1 and CDR2 from the germline V gene are SGHRS and YFSETQ. V lost 4 bases, J lost 2 bases, and 10 bases lay in between. Written as DNA, the CDR3 is TGCGCCAGCAGCCTATCAAGCGCTGGAAACACCATATATTTT. It yields the protein CASSLSSAGNTIYF.

The J gene is TRBJ2-3, the V gene TRBV6-6, with D unresolved. The CDR3 totals 13 residues. Trimming cost V 2 bases and J 6 bases, with 9 bases left between them. Germline V gene lookup returns CDR1 MNHNY and CDR2 SVGAGI (reference sequence). The CDR3: CASSYSWPDTQYF. In DNA, the CDR3 is TGTGCCAGCAGTTACAGCTGGCCCGATACGCAGTATTTT.

This clonotype came up once. One junction end does not reproduce the germline sequence, and a read error may be involved. The J gene is TRBJ1-6, the V gene TRBV13; possibly TRBD1 for D (5 bases). The CDR3 loop spans 14 amino acids. Germline V gene data show CDR1 as PRHDT and CDR2 as FYEKMQ (reference sequence). The CDR3 DNA reads TGTGCAATGGGAGAGGGTCCCAATACAGGCAAATCAACCTTT. Protein: CAMGEGPNTGKSTF. The full variable domain, its missing parts supplied by reference TRBV13 and TRBJ1-6, is AAGVIQSPRHLIKEKRETATLKCYPIPRHDTVYWYQQGPGQDPQFLISFYEKMQSDKGSIPDRFSAQQFSDYHSELNMSSLELGDSALYFCAMGEGPNTGKSTFGNGTRLTVT.

The rearrangement links TRBV7-2 to TRBJ2-7, with a weak D call TRBD2 (6 bases). The CDR3 is made up of 14 amino acids. The germline V gene has CDR1 SGHTA and CDR2 FQGNSA. V lost 1 base, J lost 0 bases, and 7 bases lay in between. The CDR3 spells CASSLDGSSYEQYF. The CDR3 region has the DNA TGTGCCAGCAGCTTAGACGGGAGCTCCTACGAGCAGTACTTC. The complete variable domain, with remaining parts taken from reference TRBV7-2 and TRBJ2-7, reads GAGVSQSPSNKVTEKGKDVELRCDPISGHTALYWYRQSLGQGLEFLIYFQGNSAPDKSGLPSDRFSAERTGGSVSTLTIQRTQQEDSAVYLCASSLDGSSYEQYFGPGTRLTVT.